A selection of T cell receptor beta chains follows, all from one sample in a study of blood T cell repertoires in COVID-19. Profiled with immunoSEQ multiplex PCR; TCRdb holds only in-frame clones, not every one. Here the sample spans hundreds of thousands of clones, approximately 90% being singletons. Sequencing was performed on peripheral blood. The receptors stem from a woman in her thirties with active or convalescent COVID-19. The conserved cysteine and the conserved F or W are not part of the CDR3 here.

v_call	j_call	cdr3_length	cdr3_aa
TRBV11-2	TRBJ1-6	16	ASSSPSGINSYNSPLH
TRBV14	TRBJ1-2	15	ASSQGTNRGPNYGYT
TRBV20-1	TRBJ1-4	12	SASWASNNEKLF
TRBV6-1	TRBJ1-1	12	ASSEREMYTEAF
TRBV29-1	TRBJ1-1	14	SVSGNFKGRPTEAF
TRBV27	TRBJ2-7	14	ASSPTSGRVTYEQY
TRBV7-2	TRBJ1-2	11	ASSRQGAAGYT
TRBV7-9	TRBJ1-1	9	ASIIDTEAF
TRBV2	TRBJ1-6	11	ASKGTGSSPLH
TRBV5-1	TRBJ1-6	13	ASSPLDRSNSPLH
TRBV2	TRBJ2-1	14	ASSKRGGSSYNEQF
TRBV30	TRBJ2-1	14	AWSIGRIPSYNEQF
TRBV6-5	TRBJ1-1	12	ASLRTGKSTEAF
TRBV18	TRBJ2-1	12	ASSPQATGNEQF
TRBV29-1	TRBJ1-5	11	SVEVDRGGPQH
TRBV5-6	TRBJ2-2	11	ASSLQGTGELF
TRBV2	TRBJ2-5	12	ASRISVAGETQY
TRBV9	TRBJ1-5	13	ASSVGDRAVEPQH
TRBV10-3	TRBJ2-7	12	AISEGDLLHEQY
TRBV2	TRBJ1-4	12	ASKSSSNNEKLF
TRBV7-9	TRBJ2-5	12	ASSISGLYETQY
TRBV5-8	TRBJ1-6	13	ASRSPGQTRSPLH
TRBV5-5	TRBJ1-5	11	ASSLLLDQPQH
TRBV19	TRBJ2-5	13	ASSTLPGGRETQY
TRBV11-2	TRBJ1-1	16	ASSLVAGLGRQNTEAF
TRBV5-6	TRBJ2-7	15	ASSPRTSGGALSEQY
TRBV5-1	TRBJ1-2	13	ASSLASQDYYGYT
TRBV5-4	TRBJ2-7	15	ASSLSPTSGVPYEQY
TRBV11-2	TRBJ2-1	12	ASSLDAYGLEQF
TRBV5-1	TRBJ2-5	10	ASGQERETQY
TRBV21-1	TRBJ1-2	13	ASSLPTGGAGGYT
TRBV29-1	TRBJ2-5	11	SVARGPQETQY
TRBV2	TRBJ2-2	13	ASKAGDTNTGELF
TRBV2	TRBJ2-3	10	ASGTITDTQY
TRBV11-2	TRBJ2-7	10	ASSLAGYEQY
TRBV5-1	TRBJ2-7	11	ASSLVQTYEQY
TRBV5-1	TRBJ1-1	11	ASSRVENTEAF
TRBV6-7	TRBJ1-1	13	ASSYSGLWSTEAF
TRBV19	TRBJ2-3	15	ASSSPPTGGPADTQY
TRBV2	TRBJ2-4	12	ASSDGVAKNIQY
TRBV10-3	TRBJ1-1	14	AISPSGGPMNTEAF
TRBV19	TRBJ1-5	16	ASTPPAQGGYSNQPQH
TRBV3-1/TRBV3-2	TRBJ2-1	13	ASSQDSWRGNEQF
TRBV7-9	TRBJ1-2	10	ASSFPGGGYT
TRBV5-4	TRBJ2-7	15	ASSTWTSLGGAYEQY
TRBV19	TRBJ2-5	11	ASSSSGQETQY
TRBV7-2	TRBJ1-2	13	ASSLALGANYGYT
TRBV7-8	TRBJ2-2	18	ASSLVERGLAGGNTGELF
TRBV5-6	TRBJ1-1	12	ASSFRTGGTEAF
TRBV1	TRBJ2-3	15	TSSQDLPSGGPDTQY
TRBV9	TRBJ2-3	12	ASSARGSADTQY
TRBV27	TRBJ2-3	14	ASSLSNRVGTDTQY
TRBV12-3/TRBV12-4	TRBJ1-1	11	ASRTTVNTEAF
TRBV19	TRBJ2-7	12	ATRSEGRSYEQY
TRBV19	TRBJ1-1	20	ASSKQPGQGIALRALNTEAF
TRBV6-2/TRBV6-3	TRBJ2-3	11	ASSKDYLDTQY
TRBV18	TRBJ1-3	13	ASSPPERGGNTIY